One sample yielded the 2 T cell receptor beta chains listed below, sequenced in a study of blood T cells in healthy people across ages. Then a second PCR, running roughly 7 to 11 cycles, was carried out with a sample-barcoded 5' primer and a J-beta primer mix. TCRdb called the 5' RACE reads again in MiXCR, with one record for every CDR3 protein. The sample lists about 1.6 million distinct CDR3 sequences; about 31% were seen once. Sequencing was carried out using blood. The receptors originated from a woman under 40 in good health.

This clonotype has only a few counts. The rearrangement uses TRBV6-2 or TRBV6-3 and TRBJ1-2; D uncertain. Trimming took 0 bases from V and 3 from J, leaving 11 bases between them. The CDR3 is made up of 15 amino acids. Per germline, CDR1 MNHEY and CDR2 SVGEGT. CDR3: CASSYSGSTHYGYTF. CDR3 coding DNA: TGTGCCAGCAGTTACTCGGGCAGTACTCACTATGGCTACACCTTC.

CDR3 coding DNA: TGCAGTGCCCGTCCCGGGACAGCCTCCTACGAGCAGTACTTC. Its protein product is CSARPGTASYEQYF. The chain is built from TRBV20-1 and TRBJ2-7; 7 bases align to TRBD1. Per germline, CDR1 DFQATT and CDR2 SNEGSKA (reference sequence). The CDR3 sequence is 14 residues long. The ends lost 6 bases at V and 0 bases at J; junction bases unmatched: 8.